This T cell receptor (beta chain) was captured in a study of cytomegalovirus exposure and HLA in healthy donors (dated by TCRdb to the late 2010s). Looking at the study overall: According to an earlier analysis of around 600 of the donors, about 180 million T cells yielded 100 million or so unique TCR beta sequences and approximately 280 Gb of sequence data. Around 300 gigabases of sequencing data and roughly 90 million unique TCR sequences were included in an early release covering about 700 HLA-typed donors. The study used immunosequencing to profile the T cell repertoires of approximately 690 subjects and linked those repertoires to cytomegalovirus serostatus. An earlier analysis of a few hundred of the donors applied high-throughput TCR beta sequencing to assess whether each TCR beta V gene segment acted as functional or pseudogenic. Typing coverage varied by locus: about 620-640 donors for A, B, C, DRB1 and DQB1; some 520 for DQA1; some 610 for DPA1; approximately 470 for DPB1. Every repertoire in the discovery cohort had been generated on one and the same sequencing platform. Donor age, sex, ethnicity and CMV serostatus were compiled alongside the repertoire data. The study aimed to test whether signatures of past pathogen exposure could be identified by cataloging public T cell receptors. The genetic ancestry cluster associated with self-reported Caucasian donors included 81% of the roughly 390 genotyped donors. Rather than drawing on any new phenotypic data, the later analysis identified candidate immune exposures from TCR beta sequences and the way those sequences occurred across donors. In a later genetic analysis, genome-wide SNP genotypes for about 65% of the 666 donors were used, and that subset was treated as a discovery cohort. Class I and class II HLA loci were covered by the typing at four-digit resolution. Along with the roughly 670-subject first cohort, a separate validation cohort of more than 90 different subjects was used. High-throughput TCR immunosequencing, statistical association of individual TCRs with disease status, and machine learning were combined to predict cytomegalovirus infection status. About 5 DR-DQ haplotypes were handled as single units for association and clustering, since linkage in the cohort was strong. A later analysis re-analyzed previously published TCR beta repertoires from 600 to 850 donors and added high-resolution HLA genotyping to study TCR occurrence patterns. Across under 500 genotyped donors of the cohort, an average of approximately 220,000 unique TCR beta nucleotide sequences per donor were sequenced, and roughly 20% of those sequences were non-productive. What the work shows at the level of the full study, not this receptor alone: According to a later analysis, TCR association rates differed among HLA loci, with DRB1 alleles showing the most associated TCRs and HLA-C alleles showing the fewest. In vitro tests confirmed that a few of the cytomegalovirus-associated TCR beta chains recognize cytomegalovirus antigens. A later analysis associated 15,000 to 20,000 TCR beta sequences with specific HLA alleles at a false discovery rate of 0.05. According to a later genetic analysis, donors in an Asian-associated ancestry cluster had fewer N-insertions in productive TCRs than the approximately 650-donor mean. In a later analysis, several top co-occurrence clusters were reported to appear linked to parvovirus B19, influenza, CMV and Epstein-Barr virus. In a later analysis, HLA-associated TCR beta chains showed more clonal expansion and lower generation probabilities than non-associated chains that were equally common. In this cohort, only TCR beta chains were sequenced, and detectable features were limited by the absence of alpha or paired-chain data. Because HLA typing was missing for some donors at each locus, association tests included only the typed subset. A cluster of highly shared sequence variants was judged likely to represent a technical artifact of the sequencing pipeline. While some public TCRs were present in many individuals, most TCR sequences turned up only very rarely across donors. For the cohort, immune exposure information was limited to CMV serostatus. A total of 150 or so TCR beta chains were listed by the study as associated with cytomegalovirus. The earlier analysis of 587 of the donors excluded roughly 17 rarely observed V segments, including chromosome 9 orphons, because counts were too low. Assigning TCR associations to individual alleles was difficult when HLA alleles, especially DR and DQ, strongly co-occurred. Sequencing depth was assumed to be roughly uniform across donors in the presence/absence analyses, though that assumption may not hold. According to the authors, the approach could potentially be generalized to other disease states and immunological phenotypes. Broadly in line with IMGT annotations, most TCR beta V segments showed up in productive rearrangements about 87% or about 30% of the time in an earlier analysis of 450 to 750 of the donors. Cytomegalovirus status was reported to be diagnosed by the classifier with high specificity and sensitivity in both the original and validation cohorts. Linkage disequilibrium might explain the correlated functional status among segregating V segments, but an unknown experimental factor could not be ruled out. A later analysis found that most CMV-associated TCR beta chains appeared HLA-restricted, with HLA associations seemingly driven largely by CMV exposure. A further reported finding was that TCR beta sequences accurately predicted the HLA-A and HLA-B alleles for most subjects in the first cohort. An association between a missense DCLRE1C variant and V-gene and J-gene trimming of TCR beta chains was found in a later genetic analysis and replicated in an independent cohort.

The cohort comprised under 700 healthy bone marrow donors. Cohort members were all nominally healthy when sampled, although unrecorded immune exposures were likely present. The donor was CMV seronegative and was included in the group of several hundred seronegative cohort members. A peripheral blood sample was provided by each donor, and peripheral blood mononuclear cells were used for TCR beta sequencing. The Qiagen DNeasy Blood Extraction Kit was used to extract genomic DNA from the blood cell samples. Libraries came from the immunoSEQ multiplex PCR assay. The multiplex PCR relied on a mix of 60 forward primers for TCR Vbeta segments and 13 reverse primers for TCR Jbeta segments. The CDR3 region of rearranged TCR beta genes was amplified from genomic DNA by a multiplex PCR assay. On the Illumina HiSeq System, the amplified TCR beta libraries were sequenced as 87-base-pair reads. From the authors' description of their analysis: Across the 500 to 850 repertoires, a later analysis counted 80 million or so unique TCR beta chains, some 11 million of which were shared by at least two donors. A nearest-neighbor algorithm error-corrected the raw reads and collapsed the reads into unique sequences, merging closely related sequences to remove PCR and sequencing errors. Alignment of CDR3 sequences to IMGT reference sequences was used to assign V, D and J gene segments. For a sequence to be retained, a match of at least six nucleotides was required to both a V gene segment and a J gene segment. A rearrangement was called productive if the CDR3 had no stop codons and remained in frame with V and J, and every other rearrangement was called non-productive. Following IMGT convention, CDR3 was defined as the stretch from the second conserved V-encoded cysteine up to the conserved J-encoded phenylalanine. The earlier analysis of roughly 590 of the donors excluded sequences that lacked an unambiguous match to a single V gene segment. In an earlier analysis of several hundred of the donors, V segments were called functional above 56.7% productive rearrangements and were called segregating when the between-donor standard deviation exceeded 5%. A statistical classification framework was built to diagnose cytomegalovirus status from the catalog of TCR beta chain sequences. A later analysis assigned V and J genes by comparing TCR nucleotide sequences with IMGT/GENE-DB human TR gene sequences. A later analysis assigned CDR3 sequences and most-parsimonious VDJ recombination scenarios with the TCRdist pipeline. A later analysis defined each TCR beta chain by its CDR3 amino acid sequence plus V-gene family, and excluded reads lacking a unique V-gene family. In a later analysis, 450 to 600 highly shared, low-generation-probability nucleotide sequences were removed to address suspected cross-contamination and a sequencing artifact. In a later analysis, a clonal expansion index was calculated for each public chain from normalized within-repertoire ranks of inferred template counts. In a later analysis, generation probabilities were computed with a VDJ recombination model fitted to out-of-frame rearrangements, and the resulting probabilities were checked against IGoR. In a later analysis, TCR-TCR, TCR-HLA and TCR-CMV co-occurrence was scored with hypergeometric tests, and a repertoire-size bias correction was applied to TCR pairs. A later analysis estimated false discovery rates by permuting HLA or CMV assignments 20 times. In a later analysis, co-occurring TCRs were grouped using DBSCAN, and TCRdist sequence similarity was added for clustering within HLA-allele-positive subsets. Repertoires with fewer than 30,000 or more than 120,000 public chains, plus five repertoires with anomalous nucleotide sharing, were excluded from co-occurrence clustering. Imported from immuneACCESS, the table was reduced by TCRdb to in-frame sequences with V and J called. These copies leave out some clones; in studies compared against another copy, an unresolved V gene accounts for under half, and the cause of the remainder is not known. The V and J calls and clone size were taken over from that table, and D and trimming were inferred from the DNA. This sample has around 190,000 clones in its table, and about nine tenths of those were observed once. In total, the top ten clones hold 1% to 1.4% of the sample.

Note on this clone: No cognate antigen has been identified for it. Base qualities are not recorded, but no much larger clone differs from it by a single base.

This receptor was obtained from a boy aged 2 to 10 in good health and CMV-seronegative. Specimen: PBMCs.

The nucleotide sequence reads as follows: TGCACCAGCAGCCAAGAGATAGGGACAGGAAACACAGATACGCAGTATTTT. This translates into CTSSQEIGTGNTDTQYF. The V and J genes are TRBV1 and TRBJ2-3; the D call of TRBD1 is as the table states it, not checked on the DNA. TRBV1 is assigned pseudogene status. There are 17 amino acids in the CDR3, from cysteine to phenylalanine inclusive. Just CDR3 DNA is preserved here, 51 bases in frame from base 1.